What follows are 24 T cell receptor beta chains derived from one specimen sequenced in a study of blood T cell repertoires in COVID-19. Profiled with immunoSEQ multiplex PCR; TCRdb holds only in-frame clones, not every one. The table lists roughly 140,000 clones, approximately 87% of them singletons. What was sequenced was peripheral blood. The receptors here all came from a woman between 40 and 50 years old with acute or convalescent COVID-19.

This clone occurred a few times. J is TRBJ2-5 and V is TRBV7-2, with D hard to call. The CDR3 extends over 14 amino acids. CDR1 and CDR2 from the germline V gene are SGHTA and FQGNSA. The germline V and J ends were trimmed by 0 bases and 2 bases, with 7 bases remaining between them. The CDR3 DNA reads TGTGCCAGCAGCTTAGCATCTCTTCAAGAGACCCAGTACTTC. It translates to CASSLASLQETQYF. The variable domain in full, with the rest retrieved from reference TRBV7-2 and TRBJ2-5, is GAGVSQSPSNKVTEKGKDVELRCDPISGHTALYWYRQSLGQGLEFLIYFQGNSAPDKSGLPSDRFSAERTGGSVSTLTIQRTQQEDSAVYLCASSLASLQETQYFGPGTRLLVL.

The chain recombines TRBV3-1 (or the pseudogene TRBV3-2) with TRBJ1-6, with TRBD1 matching over 8 bases. Germline values: CDR1 LGHDT, CDR2 YNNKEL (reference sequence). The V and J ends lost 1 base and 7 bases, in that order; junction bases with no gene match: 0. The CDR3 length is 14 residues. CDR3 region: CASSQGTGNSPLHF. CDR3 nucleotides: TGTGCCAGCAGCCAAGGGACAGGGAATTCACCCCTCCACTTT.

This sequence joins TRBV5-6 and TRBJ2-7; no reliable D call. The CDR3 length is 14 residues. Per germline, CDR1 SGHDT and CDR2 YYEEEE. Trimming took off 3 bases at V and 2 bases at J, with 12 bases between the two ends. CDR3 DNA sequence: TGTGCCAGCAGCTACTTCCGTGAAACCTACGAGCAGTACTTC. Protein: CASSYFRETYEQYF.

This chain uses TRBV6-2 or TRBV6-3 with TRBJ2-7; 10 nucleotides line up with TRBD2. The V gene's germline CDR1 is MNHEY and CDR2 SVGEGT. The V segment lost 5 bases and the J segment 4 bases; nucleotides outside the gene matches: 23. The CDR3 has 20 residues. The CDR3 nucleotides read TGTGCCAGCAGTCTGCGTTCCGGGCCCCACCCCGGGACTAGCGAATACGAGCAGTACTTC. Residues: CASSLRSGPHPGTSEYEQYF.

Only a few counts were recorded for this clone. The genes are TRBV19 and TRBJ1-5, with D tentatively TRBD1 (6 bases). This CDR3 contains 16 residues. Per germline, CDR1 LNHDA and CDR2 SQIVND (reference sequence). V was shortened by 3 bases and J by 0 bases, with 12 bases between the two germline ends. CDR3 loop: CASSMQGLLSNQPQHF. For the CDR3, the DNA is TGTGCCAGTAGTATGCAGGGGTTGCTTAGCAATCAGCCCCAGCATTTT.

The chain couples TRBV7-2 to TRBJ1-5; D remains unclear. Germline loops: CDR1 SGHTA, CDR2 FQGNSA. V lost 5 bases and J lost 7, with 15 bases in between. The CDR3 loop spans 14 amino acids. The CDR3 DNA sequence: TGTGCCAGCAGCGCCCCCCCGGGGAGACAGCCCCAGCATTTT. Amino acids: CASSAPPGRQPQHF. The full variable domain, rest sourced from reference TRBV7-2 and TRBJ1-5, is GAGVSQSPSNKVTEKGKDVELRCDPISGHTALYWYRQSLGQGLEFLIYFQGNSAPDKSGLPSDRFSAERTGGSVSTLTIQRTQQEDSAVYLCASSAPPGRQPQHFGDGTRLSIL.

Turning to this clone: At one end the junction does not follow the germline gene, possibly because of a read error. The V call is TRBV7-7, the J call TRBJ2-1; 9 bases fit TRBD1. The CDR3 is 15 amino acids. The germline V gene encodes CDR1 SSHAT and CDR2 FNYEAQ (reference sequence). Here the CDR3 DNA reads TGTGCTAGCAGCTTAGGACAGGGGAGGAGGAATGAGCAGTTCTTC. It specifies CASSLGQGRRNEQFF.

The rearrangement joins TRBV10-2 to TRBJ1-3, with D possibly being TRBD1 (5 bases). V was cut by 7 bases and J by 11 bases, with 18 bases left in between. The CDR3 has 13 amino acids. Germline V lookup: CDR1 WSHSY, CDR2 SAAADI. Written as DNA, the CDR3 is TGCGCCAGCAAGGCAGGAGAAAGGGGTGCCATATATTTT. Protein sequence: CASKAGERGAIYF.

The chain recombines TRBV7-3 with TRBJ2-3, with no clear D. CDR3 length: 14 residues. The V and J ends lost 4 bases and 5 bases respectively, with 13 bases between them. Germline CDR1 reads SGHTA; CDR2 reads FQGTGA. The CDR3 loop reads CASSSYLKQDTQYF. CDR3 DNA: TGTGCCAGCAGCTCGTACCTGAAGCAAGATACGCAGTATTTT.

The rearrangement uses TRBV11-3 and TRBJ2-3, with 7 bases matching TRBD2. Germline CDR1 is SGHNT and CDR2 is YENEEA. The J segment lost 1 base and the V segment lost 4 bases, leaving 8 bases of the junction unmatched. The CDR3 has 16 residues. CDR3 loop: CASSSSGLIGTDTQYF. The DNA of the CDR3 is TGTGCCAGCAGCTCCTCGGGACTAATCGGCACAGATACGCAGTATTTT.

The table lists this clone with a few counts. In DNA, the CDR3 is TGTGCCAGCGGGGCAGGGCCCTCGGGCGAGCAGTACTTC. It translates to CASGAGPSGEQYF. J is TRBJ2-7 and V is TRBV14, with D possibly matching TRBD1 (5 bases). Germline-derived CDR1 and CDR2 are SGHDN and FVKESK. This CDR3 region has 13 residues. V lost 8 bases to trimming and J lost 6 bases, with 17 bases between them.

The rearrangement links TRBV28 to TRBJ1-1; TRBD1 matches 9 bases. The junction had 3 bases not matched to a gene; V was cut back by 7 bases and J by 0 bases. This CDR3 has 14 amino acids. Germline assignment: CDR1 MDHEN and CDR2 SYDVKM. This CDR3 is CASNRDRVNTEAFF. CDR3 sequence (DNA): TGTGCCAGCAATCGGGACAGGGTGAACACTGAAGCTTTCTTT.

The chain joins TRBV21-1 to TRBJ1-4. TRBV21-1 is given as a pseudogene. CDR3 length: 14 residues. CDR3 sequence reads: CARHWSGTNEKLFF. The CDR3 nucleotides read TGTGCCAGACATTGGTCGGGAACTAATGAAAAACTGTTTTTT.

The rearrangement links TRBV2 to TRBJ1-2; maybe TRBD1 (5 bases). V lost 8 bases and J 0 bases, leaving 16 bases between the germline ends. The CDR3 is 15 amino acids. Germline V CDR1 and CDR2: SNHLY, FYNNEI. The CDR3 region has the DNA TGTGCCAGCGGGGCGGCAGGGATCCCTAACTATGGCTACACCTTC. Translating gives CASGAAGIPNYGYTF.

The chain joins TRBV30 to TRBJ2-3; D gene uncertain. This CDR3 comprises 13 residues. V lost 2 bases and J 0 bases, leaving 6 bases between the germline ends. Germline values: CDR1 GTSNPN, CDR2 SVGIG (reference sequence). For the CDR3, the DNA is TGTGCCTGGAGTCCCTTTAGCACAGATACGCAGTATTTT. It encodes CAWSPFSTDTQYF.

This clone has more than one count but fewer than ten. V and J are TRBV2 and TRBJ2-7, with a possible D match to TRBD1 (6 bases). This CDR3 spans 15 amino acids. V dropped 3 bases and J dropped 5 bases, with 17 bases sitting between them. The germline V gene has CDR1 SNHLY and CDR2 FYNNEI. The CDR3 nucleotides are TGTGCCAGCAGTGAGGAATTGGGGGCTAGGAACGAGCAGTACTTC. Its translation is CASSEELGARNEQYF.

The chain carries TRBV6-1 and TRBJ2-2; 11 positions agree with TRBD1. V lost 3 bases, J lost 7 bases, and 7 bases stayed unmatched. Germline assignment: CDR1 MNHNS and CDR2 SASEGT. The length of the CDR3 is 16 residues. The CDR3 DNA follows: TGTGCCAGCAGTGACCTGGACAGGGGGCTAGGCGGGGAGCTGTTTTTT. This codes for CASSDLDRGLGGELFF.

The chain links TRBV2 to TRBJ2-1, with 8 bases matching TRBD1. This CDR3 is 14 amino acids long. Germline V gene lookup returns CDR1 SNHLY and CDR2 FYNNEI. V dropped 9 bases and J dropped 4; count of bases not matched to a gene: 8. The CDR3 loop reads CAREKQGVYNEQFF. The CDR3 DNA reads TGTGCCAGAGAGAAACAGGGGGTTTACAATGAGCAGTTCTTC.

The chain couples TRBV7-2 to TRBJ1-1; 9 bases line up with TRBD1. The V and J ends lost 5 bases and 4 bases, in that order; junction bases with no gene match: 5. The CDR3 totals 14 residues. Per the germline V gene, CDR1 is SGHTA and CDR2 is FQGNSA. CDR3: CASSKQGAVTEAFF. CDR3 bases: TGTGCCAGCAGCAAACAGGGGGCCGTCACTGAAGCTTTCTTT. The variable domain in full, completed from reference TRBV7-2 and TRBJ1-1, reads GAGVSQSPSNKVTEKGKDVELRCDPISGHTALYWYRQSLGQGLEFLIYFQGNSAPDKSGLPSDRFSAERTGGSVSTLTIQRTQQEDSAVYLCASSKQGAVTEAFFGQGTRLTVV.

The chain uses TRBV7-9 and TRBJ2-3; D gene uncertain. Germline V gives CDR1 SEHNR, CDR2 FQNEAQ (reference sequence). This CDR3 region has 15 residues. The V end was cut by 0 bases, the J end by 4 bases, with 11 bases between. The CDR3 reads CASSLAQGGADTQYF. The CDR3 coding sequence is TGTGCCAGCAGCTTAGCGCAAGGCGGCGCAGATACGCAGTATTTT.

This sequence joins TRBV5-4 and TRBJ2-1; 9 positions match TRBD2. Germline V gene data show CDR1 as SGHNT and CDR2 as YYREEE (reference sequence). The trim removed 0 bases at V and 7 bases at J, leaving 11 bases unmatched. This CDR3 is built from 17 residues. As DNA, the CDR3 is TGTGCCAGCAGCTTGGCCTTTGGTAGCGGGGGACGTAATGAGCAGTTCTTC. It yields the protein CASSLAFGSGGRNEQFF.

V usage is TRBV7-9 and J usage is TRBJ2-1, with 9 bases that match TRBD1. The V gene end was trimmed by 7 bases and the J gene end by 3 bases; junction bases not matched to a gene: 4. CDR3 length: 14 amino acids. Looked up from germline, CDR1 is SEHNR and CDR2 is FQNEAQ (reference sequence). The CDR3 nucleotides read TGTGCCAGCAAGGACAGGGGAAACTACAATGAGCAGTTCTTC. It codes for CASKDRGNYNEQFF.

V and J are TRBV4-2 and TRBJ2-7; a weak D match, TRBD2 (6 bases). Germline V lookup: CDR1 LGHNA, CDR2 YNFKEQ. The CDR3 extends over 17 amino acids. The V end was cut by 1 base, the J end by 2 bases, with 18 bases between. CDR3 region: CASSQVLTTGAPYEQYF. The CDR3 DNA reads TGTGCCAGCAGCCAAGTTCTCACAACGGGAGCCCCCTACGAGCAGTACTTC.

In nucleotides, the CDR3 is TGTGCCAGCAGCTTGACAGGGAACCACGAGCAGTACTTC. It translates to CASSLTGNHEQYF. The rearrangement joins TRBV11-2 to TRBJ2-7; 7 nucleotides line up with TRBD1. The V gene's germline CDR1 is SGHAT and CDR2 FQNNGV. The CDR3 is 13 amino acids. J lost 5 bases, V lost 3 bases, and 4 bases had no gene match.